One sample yielded the 28 T cell receptor beta chains listed below, sequenced in a study of T cell responses to AZD1222 COVID-19 vaccine. Data came from immunoSEQ multiplex PCR; TCRdb stores just in-frame clones and leaves some out. This table holds roughly 120,000 clones, roughly nine tenths found once. The sample here was peripheral blood, taken on day 0 of AZD1222 vaccination. These receptors were taken from an adult in good health.

As DNA, the CDR3 is TGCGCCACCACCCGGAGGGATTCCTACGAGCAGTACTTC. It translates to CATTRRDSYEQYF. The chain links TRBV10-2 to TRBJ2-7, with a tentative D call TRBD2 (6 bases). Germline loops: CDR1 WSHSY, CDR2 SAAADI. V dropped 10 bases and J dropped 1 base, with 14 bases sitting between them. This CDR3 comprises 13 residues.

The V and J genes are TRBV27 and TRBJ2-1; 9 positions match TRBD1. CDR3 length equals 18 residues. V gave up 5 bases and J gave up 0 bases; unmatched junction bases: 11. Germline values: CDR1 MNHEY, CDR2 SMNVEV (reference sequence). The CDR3 DNA is TGTGCCAGCAGTATGACACAGGGGGCAGCGAGCTCCTACAATGAGCAGTTCTTC. Protein product: CASSMTQGAASSYNEQFF.

This clone has only one observation. The chain recombines TRBV3-1 (or the pseudogene TRBV3-2) with TRBJ2-3; the D is unclear. The germline V gene has CDR1 LGHDT and CDR2 YNNKEL (reference sequence). V gave up 4 bases and J gave up 1 base, with 6 bases separating them. CDR3 length equals 13 residues. CDR3 sequence (DNA): TGTGCCAGCAGCCGACCAGGCACAGATACGCAGTATTTT. As protein: CASSRPGTDTQYF.

The sample holds one count of this clone. This rearrangement joins TRBV2 to TRBJ2-2; a possible D gene is TRBD2 (5 bases). The CDR3 extends over 15 amino acids. Germline loops: CDR1 SNHLY, CDR2 FYNNEI. V was trimmed by 2 bases and J by 3 bases, leaving 10 bases between them. The CDR3 reads CASSESGLYTGELFF. DNA of the CDR3: TGTGCCAGCAGTGAAAGCGGACTCTACACCGGGGAGCTGTTTTTT.

The chain carries TRBV15 and TRBJ2-3, with TRBD1 as a possible D gene (5 bases). The CDR3 contains 15 residues. V lost 0 bases and J lost 1, with 8 bases in between. CDR1 is LNHNV, CDR2 YYDKDF, per germline (reference sequence). CDR3 residues: CATSRDGARTDTQYF. The CDR3 DNA follows: TGTGCCACCAGCAGAGATGGGGCACGCACAGATACGCAGTATTTT. Variable domain in full (rest from reference TRBV15 and TRBJ2-3): DAMVIQNPRYQVTQFGKPVTLSCSQTLNHNVMYWYQQKSSQAPKLLFHYYDKDFNNEADTPDNFQSRRPNTSFCFLDIRSPGLGDTAMYLCATSRDGARTDTQYFGPGTRLTVL.

The gene calls are TRBV6-5 and TRBJ1-6, with 9 bases aligning to TRBD1. This CDR3 comprises 16 residues. Germline V gene data show CDR1 as MNHEY and CDR2 as SVGAGI. The V segment lost 0 bases and the J segment 8 bases; nucleotides outside the gene matches: 5. This CDR3 is CASSYSRGTGHSPLHF. DNA for the CDR3: TGTGCCAGCAGTTACTCGAGGGGGACAGGGCATTCACCCCTCCACTTT.

This sequence joins TRBV27 and TRBJ2-1, with 9 bases that match TRBD2. Germline V gene lookup returns CDR1 MNHEY and CDR2 SMNVEV (reference sequence). With 3 bases clipped from V and 4 bases from J, the junction kept 10 bases outside the gene matches. This CDR3 region has 17 residues. DNA of the CDR3: TGTGCCAGCAGTTTCTGGACTAGCGCCTTAGCTTACAATGAGCAGTTCTTC. Translating it yields CASSFWTSALAYNEQFF.

This sequence joins TRBV12-3 or TRBV12-4 and TRBJ2-7; D is tentatively TRBD1 or TRBD2 (5 bases each). The V gene lost 5 bases and the J gene lost 6 bases, with 14 bases spanning the gap. CDR3 length: 13 amino acids. Written as DNA, the CDR3 is TGTGCCAGCAGTCCTCTGGGACGGCTCGAGCAGTACTTC. It yields the protein CASSPLGRLEQYF.

This chain connects TRBV20-1 to TRBJ1-5, with D possibly TRBD1 on 5 matching bases. Trimming left V 3 bases short and J 8 bases short, with 14 bases between. This CDR3 has 13 residues. Germline CDR1 DFQATT, CDR2 SNEGSKA (reference sequence). This CDR3 reads CSASRGVIEPQHF. In DNA, the CDR3 is TGCAGTGCTAGTCGAGGGGTTATCGAGCCCCAGCATTTT.

The chain is built from TRBV19 and TRBJ1-5; 8 nucleotides agree with TRBD1. The germline gives CDR1 LNHDA, CDR2 SQIVND (reference sequence). V lost 3 bases to trimming and J lost 6 bases; unmatched junction nucleotides: 7. The CDR3 is made up of 15 amino acids. CDR3 in amino acids: CASSIPRGQGQPQHF. The CDR3 DNA reads TGTGCCAGTAGTATTCCCAGGGGGCAGGGTCAGCCCCAGCATTTT.

The CDR3 reads CASSLRGPGHTEAFF. The CDR3 DNA follows: TGCGCCAGCAGCTTGAGGGGTCCAGGCCACACTGAAGCTTTCTTT. This rearrangement joins TRBV5-1 to TRBJ1-1; TRBD1 might be the D (5 bases). The CDR3 spans 15 residues. Germline V CDR1 and CDR2: SGHRS, YFSETQ. Trimming pared 1 base from V and 3 bases from J, leaving 13 bases between.

V gene TRBV15 combines with J gene TRBJ1-2, with 9 bases lining up with TRBD1. The CDR3 is made up of 15 amino acids. Germline CDR1 reads LNHNV; CDR2 reads YYDKDF (reference sequence). The ends lost 5 bases at V and 0 bases at J; junction bases unmatched: 4. The CDR3: CATSRDRVANYGYTF. The CDR3 DNA follows: TGTGCCACCAGCCGGGACAGGGTAGCTAACTATGGCTACACCTTC.

CDR3 region: CASRREVQLPEAFF. Written as DNA, the CDR3 is TGTGCCAGCAGGCGGGAGGTGCAGTTGCCTGAAGCTTTCTTT. The chain employs TRBV2 and TRBJ1-1; D remains unclear. The CDR3 contains 14 residues. In germline, CDR1 is SNHLY, CDR2 FYNNEI. The V gene lost 6 bases and the J gene lost 6 bases, with 17 bases spanning the gap.

The chain employs TRBV27 and TRBJ1-2; perhaps TRBD1 as D (5 bases). The CDR3 totals 15 residues. Germline-derived CDR1 and CDR2 are MNHEY and SMNVEV (reference sequence). Deletions cut 4 bases from V and 1 base from J, with 13 bases between. CDR3 region: CASSSAGHLNYGYTF. CDR3 nucleotides: TGTGCCAGCAGTTCGGCCGGACACCTTAACTATGGCTACACCTTC.

CDR3 bases: TGTGCCAGTAGTATGTCCGTGGGAGAGACCCAGTACTTC. Residues: CASSMSVGETQYF. The chain links TRBV19 to TRBJ2-5; no clear D gene. The germline V and J ends were trimmed by 3 bases and 4 bases, with 9 bases remaining between them. Germline V gene sequence: CDR1 LNHDA, CDR2 SQIVND (reference sequence). The CDR3 is 13 residues long.

The CDR3 is CSARGASEQFF. CDR3 DNA: TGCAGTGCCAGGGGCGCTAGCGAGCAGTTCTTC. The chain joins TRBV20-1 to TRBJ2-1; TRBD1 is a possible D gene (6 bases). The ends were cut back, 6 bases at V and 10 bases at J, with 13 bases in the middle. The CDR3 is 11 amino acids. CDR1 and CDR2 from the germline V gene are DFQATT and SNEGSKA (reference sequence).

The V call is TRBV12-3 or TRBV12-4, the J call TRBJ2-7; D gene uncertain. The CDR3 totals 12 residues. V lost 4 bases, J lost 0 bases, and 4 bases lay in between. CDR3 coding DNA: TGTGCCAGCAGTTGGAGCTCCTACGAGCAGTACTTC. It is translated as CASSWSSYEQYF.

This sequence joins TRBV3-1 (or the pseudogene TRBV3-2) and TRBJ2-4, with no clear D. The CDR3 runs 13 residues. Between the trimmed V and J ends, which lost 5 bases and 0 bases, there was a span of 5 bases. The germline V gene encodes CDR1 LGHDT and CDR2 YNNKEL (reference sequence). The CDR3 DNA sequence: TGTGCCAGCAGCTTCCTAGCCAAAAACATTCAGTACTTC. Translating it yields CASSFLAKNIQYF.

This chain uses TRBV10-3 with TRBJ2-7; D is perhaps TRBD2 (7 bases). Per the germline V gene, CDR1 is ENHRY and CDR2 is SYGVKD. The CDR3 consists of 14 residues. V lost 4 bases to trimming and J lost 7 bases, with 17 bases between them. CDR3 DNA sequence: TGTGCCATCAGTGGGGGGGGGCTCCCTACAGAGCAGTACTTC. Its translation: CAISGGGLPTEQYF.

The rearrangement joins TRBV24-1 to TRBJ2-1; TRBD1 matches at 9 bases. Unmatched junction bases numbered 16, after V lost 0 bases and J lost 2 bases. The CDR3 covers 21 residues. The V gene's germline CDR1 is KGHDR and CDR2 SFDVKD. The CDR3 protein is CATSDLGSGQGESGAYNEQFF. DNA of the CDR3: TGTGCCACCAGTGATTTGGGATCGGGACAGGGAGAAAGCGGGGCCTACAATGAGCAGTTCTTC.

The chain uses TRBV6-2 or TRBV6-3 and TRBJ2-2; 12 positions match TRBD2. CDR3 length equals 17 residues. J lost 5 bases, V lost 4 bases, and 8 bases had no gene match. Germline loops: CDR1 MNHEY, CDR2 SVGEGT. The CDR3 region is CASSFLAGGVRTGELFF. CDR3 nucleotides: TGTGCCAGCAGTTTCCTAGCGGGAGGGGTTAGGACCGGGGAGCTGTTTTTT.

The chain carries TRBV27 and TRBJ2-3; no firm D call. Germline-derived CDR1 and CDR2 are MNHEY and SMNVEV (reference sequence). V dropped 1 base and J dropped 0 bases, with 5 bases sitting between them. The CDR3 contains 14 residues. CDR3 residues: CASSLLRSTDTQYF. DNA for the CDR3: TGTGCCAGCAGTTTATTGAGGAGCACAGATACGCAGTATTTT.

The gene calls are TRBV6-1 and TRBJ2-2; D remains ambiguous. Germline V gives CDR1 MNHNS, CDR2 SASEGT. The V gene lost 0 bases and the J gene lost 6 bases, with 14 bases spanning the gap. There are 16 residues in the CDR3. CDR3 sequence reads: CASSEAPPGGAGELFF. CDR3 sequence (DNA): TGTGCCAGCAGTGAAGCGCCCCCGGGCGGCGCCGGGGAGCTGTTTTTT.

The genes are TRBV7-9 and TRBJ2-5; 10 positions match TRBD2. The V gene end was trimmed by 1 base and the J gene end by 14 bases; junction bases not matched to a gene: 10. This CDR3 region has 14 residues. Germline V gene sequence: CDR1 SEHNR, CDR2 FQNEAQ (reference sequence). The CDR3: CASSLDGSGRPNYF. CDR3 nucleotide sequence: TGTGCCAGCAGCTTAGACGGTAGCGGGAGGCCCAACTACTTC.

This chain joins TRBV3-1 (or the pseudogene TRBV3-2) and TRBJ2-2; maybe TRBD2 (5 bases). CDR3 length equals 14 residues. V was pared by 4 bases and J by 6 bases, with 12 bases between. Germline values: CDR1 LGHDT, CDR2 YNNKEL (reference sequence). The CDR3 DNA sequence: TGTGCCAGCAGCCCCGAGGCAGCGGCCGGGGAGCTGTTTTTT. Translating gives CASSPEAAAGELFF.

The chain joins TRBV7-9 to TRBJ2-7; TRBD1 aligns across 10 bases. The CDR3 spans 15 residues. The junction had 2 bases not matched to a gene; V was cut back by 1 base and J by 2 bases. Per the germline V gene, CDR1 is SEHNR and CDR2 is FQNEAQ (reference sequence). CDR3 sequence (DNA): TGTGCCAGCAGCTTAGTGGGGACAGGGGCCTACGAGCAGTACTTC. Amino acids: CASSLVGTGAYEQYF.

The V and J genes are TRBV7-9 and TRBJ2-3, with D tentatively TRBD2 (5 bases). Trimming stripped 6 bases from V and 5 bases from J, with 6 bases between. CDR1 and CDR2 from the germline V gene are SEHNR and FQNEAQ (reference sequence). The CDR3 is made up of 11 amino acids. CDR3 sequence: CASSRGDTQYF. The CDR3 coding sequence is TGTGCCAGCAGTCGGGGAGATACGCAGTATTTT. Full variable domain (outside the CDR3, taken from reference TRBV7-9 and TRBJ2-3): DTGVSQNPRHKITKRGQNVTFRCDPISEHNRLYWYRQTLGQGPEFLTYFQNEAQLEKSRLLSDRFSAERPKGSFSTLEIQRTEQGDSAMYLCASSRGDTQYFGPGTRLTVL.

The V gene is TRBV6-4, the J gene TRBJ2-7, with a tentative D call TRBD1 (6 bases). The V gene's germline CDR1 is MRHNA and CDR2 SNTAGT. V lost 6 bases and J 4 bases, leaving 13 bases between the germline ends. The CDR3 extends over 13 amino acids. The CDR3 DNA is TGTGCCAGCAGCCCATCGACAGGTTACGAGCAGTACTTC. Translated: CASSPSTGYEQYF.